This T cell receptor beta chain was recovered during a study of blood T cell repertoires in COVID-19. As for the study in general: Some COVID-19 samples were acute and others convalescent; all came from the United States, Italy and Spain. In each case, the material was cDNA or gDNA derived from T cells, B-cell-depleted T cells, or PBMCs.

As originally analysed: Researchers report that nucleated cell counts were estimated from reference gene primer amplification. Here immunoSEQ multiplex PCR was the method, and the copy in TCRdb shows in-frame clones only, minus some. That table furnishes V, J and clone size, whereas the DNA furnished D and trimming. The table lists nearly 90,000 clones, approximately 88% of them singletons, with 0.35% to 0.5% in the top ten. The CDR3 loop spans 14 amino acids. Germline V gives CDR1 SGHTA, CDR2 FQGTGA. Trimming took off 5 bases at V and 3 bases at J, with 12 bases between the two ends. The sequencing input was peripheral blood. The V call is TRBV7-3, the J call TRBJ2-3, with D perhaps TRBD2 (5 bases). This TCR derives from a man in his sixties with acute or convalescent COVID-19. CDR3: CASSHEGFTDTQYF. The CDR3 region has the DNA TGTGCCAGCAGCCACGAGGGTTTTACAGATACGCAGTATTTT.